These 26 T cell receptor beta chains were all obtained from the same sample, sequenced in a study of control samples from healthy donors and cancer patients. Produced via immunoSEQ multiplex PCR; TCRdb's table is partial and in-frame only. The profile shows 120,000 or so clones, 91% of them singletons. The sequenced sample was blood. The receptors originated from a woman in her late teens or twenties in good health.

V usage is TRBV7-9 and J usage is TRBJ2-2; possible D gene TRBD2, 5 bases. With 3 bases removed from V and 7 bases from J, the gap between germline ends came to 9 bases. The V gene's germline CDR1 is SEHNR and CDR2 FQNEAQ (reference sequence). The CDR3 runs 13 residues. CDR3 residues: CASSFSGVGELFF. CDR3 bases: TGTGCCAGCAGCTTTTCCGGGGTCGGGGAGCTGTTTTTT.

This chain connects TRBV19 to TRBJ2-7; no clear D gene. This CDR3 has 12 residues. CDR1 is LNHDA, CDR2 SQIVND, per germline (reference sequence). Deletions cut 3 bases from V and 1 base from J, with 4 bases between. In DNA form, the CDR3 reads TGTGCCAGTAGTATCGGGTCCTACGAGCAGTACTTC. Its protein product is CASSIGSYEQYF.

The J gene is TRBJ2-5, the V gene TRBV4-3, with a possible D match to TRBD2 (5 bases). V lost 3 bases to trimming and J lost 5 bases, with 16 bases between them. Germline values: CDR1 LGHNA, CDR2 YSLEER. The CDR3 is 15 residues long. The CDR3 DNA reads TGCGCCAGCAGCCAGGAATTACGGGGTAGGGAGACCCAGTACTTC. As protein: CASSQELRGRETQYF.

The rearrangement uses TRBV3-1 (or the pseudogene TRBV3-2) and TRBJ2-1, with 13 bases fitting TRBD2. The CDR3 has 17 residues. Germline values: CDR1 LGHDT, CDR2 YNNKEL (reference sequence). V was pared by 6 bases and J by 7 bases, with 12 bases of the junction left unmatched. The chain's CDR3 is CASSHLLAGGRVNEQFF. The CDR3 coding sequence is TGTGCCAGCAGTCATTTACTAGCGGGAGGGAGAGTGAATGAGCAGTTCTTC.

This chain links TRBV6-5 with TRBJ2-5, with 8 bases aligning to TRBD1. This CDR3 region has 12 residues. V lost 9 bases to trimming and J lost 3 bases; unmatched junction nucleotides: 3. Germline CDR1 reads MNHEY; CDR2 reads SVGAGI. CDR3 nucleotides: TGTGCCAGTCGGACAGGGAAAGAGACCCAGTACTTC. Translated, it gives CASRTGKETQYF.

The chain joins TRBV30 to TRBJ1-2; no firm D call. This CDR3 has 13 residues. The germline V and J ends were trimmed by 0 bases and 7 bases, with 12 bases remaining between them. Germline assignment: CDR1 GTSNPN and CDR2 SVGIG (reference sequence). CDR3 bases: TGTGCCTGGAGTGTACTTAGATACCCTGGCTACACCTTC. It specifies CAWSVLRYPGYTF.

This sequence joins TRBV27 and TRBJ2-1, with TRBD2 identical over 9 bases. The J segment lost 7 bases and the V segment lost 4 bases, leaving 11 bases of the junction unmatched. CDR3 size: 16 residues. CDR1 is MNHEY, CDR2 SMNVEV, per germline (reference sequence). The CDR3 is CASSSPASGGRNEQFF. The DNA for the CDR3 is TGTGCCAGCAGTTCCCCGGCCAGCGGGGGGCGAAATGAGCAGTTCTTC.

This clone has more than one count but fewer than ten. The V and J genes are TRBV6-1 and TRBJ1-2; D uncertain. The V end lost 2 bases, the J end lost 10 bases, and 11 bases lay between the germline ends. This CDR3 has 12 residues. Looked up from germline, CDR1 is MNHNS and CDR2 is SASEGT. CDR3 amino acids: CASSENNRNYTF. The CDR3 bases are TGTGCCAGCAGTGAAAATAACAGAAACTACACCTTC.

The chain employs TRBV20-1 and TRBJ1-5, with D unresolved. CDR3 length: 11 amino acids. Per germline, CDR1 DFQATT and CDR2 SNEGSKA (reference sequence). V shed 5 bases and J shed 5 bases, with 7 bases lying between them. CDR3 sequence (DNA): TGCAGTGCTGACAAATATCAGCCCCAGCATTTT. It translates to CSADKYQPQHF.

The chain is built from TRBV7-9 and TRBJ1-3; TRBD1 might be the D (6 bases). The germline CDR1 and CDR2 sequences are SEHNR and FQNEAQ (reference sequence). This CDR3 has 15 residues. Trimming took off 5 bases at V and 7 bases at J, with 18 bases between the two ends. The CDR3 loop is CASSPAGGSLNTIYF. CDR3 in DNA: TGTGCCAGCAGCCCCGCGGGGGGCTCTTTGAACACCATATATTTT. Together with reference TRBV7-9 and TRBJ1-3, the CDR3 gives the full variable domain: DTGVSQNPRHKITKRGQNVTFRCDPISEHNRLYWYRQTLGQGPEFLTYFQNEAQLEKSRLLSDRFSAERPKGSFSTLEIQRTEQGDSAMYLCASSPAGGSLNTIYFGEGSWLTVV.

The V call is TRBV29-1, the J call TRBJ1-1; no definite D call. V was pared by 3 bases and J by 1 base, with 6 bases between. There are 12 residues in the CDR3. Germline V gives CDR1 SQVTM, CDR2 ANQGSEA. The CDR3, as DNA: TGCAGCGTTGACAGGACGAACACTGAAGCTTTCTTT. Translation gives CSVDRTNTEAFF.

The rearrangement links TRBV11-1 to TRBJ2-1; D is possibly TRBD1 (5 bases). The CDR3 length is 15 residues. V lost 5 bases, J lost 16 bases, and 27 bases lay in between. In germline, CDR1 is SGHAT, CDR2 FQDESV (reference sequence). CDR3 bases: TGTGCCAGCAGCCCACAGGCGGCAGCATTAGGCCAGGTCTTCTTC. It is translated as CASSPQAAALGQVFF. Complete variable domain (other parts from reference TRBV11-1 and TRBJ2-1): EAEVAQSPRYKITEKSQAVAFWCDPISGHATLYWYRQILGQGPELLVQFQDESVVDDSQLPKDRFSAERLKGVDSTLKIQPAELGDSAMYLCASSPQAAALGQVFFGPGTRLTVL.

J is TRBJ1-4 and V is TRBV7-6; D is perhaps TRBD1 (5 bases). This CDR3 spans 14 amino acids. Per the germline V gene, CDR1 is SGHVS and CDR2 is FNYEAQ. Deletions cut 4 bases from V and 13 bases from J, with 19 bases between. In DNA, the CDR3 is TGTGCCAGCAGCTCCAGTGGGGCAGGACAAAGACTGTTTTTT. Its protein is CASSSSGAGQRLFF.

The rearrangement joins TRBV7-6 to TRBJ2-1, with TRBD2 matching 11 bases. CDR1 is SGHVS, CDR2 FNYEAQ, per germline. The CDR3 extends over 17 amino acids. Trimming cost V 5 bases and J 7 bases; bases outside gene matches: 13. CDR3: CASSPRSGRAIKNEQFF. DNA of the CDR3: TGTGCCAGCAGCCCCCGTAGCGGGAGGGCGATTAAGAATGAGCAGTTCTTC.

The chain links TRBV28 to TRBJ2-3, with 9 nucleotides matching TRBD2. Unmatched junction bases numbered 5, after V lost 7 bases and J lost 3 bases. CDR3 length equals 14 residues. CDR1 is MDHEN, CDR2 SYDVKM, per germline. The CDR3 sequence is CASTTAGGTDTQYF. CDR3 sequence (DNA): TGTGCCAGCACCACGGCGGGAGGGACAGATACGCAGTATTTT.

The chain is built from TRBV6-1 and TRBJ1-3; 7 nucleotides match TRBD1. Germline V gene sequence: CDR1 MNHNS, CDR2 SASEGT. V was clipped by 2 bases and J by 7 bases; unmatched bases: 5. The CDR3 has 14 amino acids. CDR3 in DNA: TGTGCCAGCAGTGAAACGGACAGGTCCAACACCATATATTTT. Residues: CASSETDRSNTIYF.

J is TRBJ1-5 and V is TRBV5-1, with D possibly being TRBD1 (5 bases). The CDR3 loop spans 15 amino acids. V was pared by 4 bases and J by 4 bases, with 15 bases between. CDR1 SGHRS and CDR2 YFSETQ come from the germline V gene. CDR3 loop: CASSPGTPGNQPQHF. The CDR3 nucleotides read TGCGCCAGCAGCCCCGGGACCCCCGGTAATCAGCCCCAGCATTTT. The full variable domain, its missing parts supplied by reference TRBV5-1 and TRBJ1-5, is KAGVTQTPRYLIKTRGQQVTLSCSPISGHRSVSWYQQTPGQGLQFLFEYFSETQRNKGNFPGRFSGRQFSNSRSEMNVSTLELGDSALYLCASSPGTPGNQPQHFGDGTRLSIL.

The chain employs TRBV6-6 and TRBJ1-3; no clear D. Germline V gene data show CDR1 as MNHNY and CDR2 as SVGAGI (reference sequence). V dropped 6 bases and J dropped 2 bases, with 8 bases sitting between them. The CDR3 runs 13 residues. The DNA of the CDR3 is TGTGCCAGCAGCCTTTCCGCTGGAAACACCATATATTTT. This translates into CASSLSAGNTIYF.

This rearrangement joins TRBV18 to TRBJ2-2; D may be TRBD2 (6 bases). The V gene lost 3 bases and the J gene lost 7 bases, with 15 bases spanning the gap. Germline V gene lookup returns CDR1 KGHSH and CDR2 LQKENI. This CDR3 region has 15 residues. This CDR3 reads CASSPKAPGSGELFF. The CDR3 coding sequence is TGTGCCAGCTCACCTAAGGCCCCCGGGAGCGGGGAGCTGTTTTTT.

The V call is TRBV7-2, the J call TRBJ2-1, with D hard to call. V shed 1 base and J shed 6 bases, with 13 bases lying between them. CDR1 SGHTA and CDR2 FQGNSA come from the germline V gene. CDR3 length: 15 amino acids. CDR3 in amino acids: CASSLGGKGFNEQFF. Here the CDR3 DNA reads TGTGCCAGCAGCTTAGGAGGTAAGGGCTTCAATGAGCAGTTCTTC.

The rearrangement links TRBV9 to TRBJ2-7; no clear D. V shed 0 bases and J shed 0 bases, with 4 bases lying between them. From germline, CDR1 is SGDLS and CDR2 YYNGEE. The CDR3 spans 13 residues. In DNA, the CDR3 is TGTGCCAGCAGCGTAGGTCTCTCCTACGAGCAGTACTTC. It encodes CASSVGLSYEQYF.

The rearrangement joins TRBV27 to TRBJ2-1; 7 bases are shared with TRBD2. The V gene's germline CDR1 is MNHEY and CDR2 SMNVEV (reference sequence). V trimming: 2 bases; J trimming: 0 bases; junction bases outside the gene matches: 1. The CDR3 extends over 15 amino acids. The CDR3 region has the DNA TGTGCCAGCAGTTTAGGCGGGAGCTCCTACAATGAGCAGTTCTTC. It encodes CASSLGGSSYNEQFF.

The chain carries TRBV4-2 and TRBJ2-1; 13 nucleotides line up with TRBD2. In germline, CDR1 is LGHNA, CDR2 YNFKEQ. The CDR3 length is 15 residues. V lost 4 bases to trimming and J lost 8 bases; unmatched junction nucleotides: 5. The CDR3 bases are TGTGCCAGCAGCCCCGGACTAGCGGGAGCGGATGAGCAGTTCTTC. Translated: CASSPGLAGADEQFF.

In this sample, this clone turned up a few times. The rearrangement links TRBV9 to TRBJ1-3; D is undetermined. The V gene's germline CDR1 is SGDLS and CDR2 YYNGEE. The germline V and J ends were trimmed by 5 bases and 0 bases, with 12 bases remaining between them. The CDR3 contains 15 residues. CDR3 bases: TGTGCCAGCAGACCGGGCCTCAGCTCTGGAAACACCATATATTTT. Its translation: CASRPGLSSGNTIYF. The full variable domain, in which reference TRBV9 and TRBJ1-3 provide the parts outside the CDR3, is DSGVTQTPKHLITATGQRVTLRCSPRSGDLSVYWYQQSLDQGLQFLIQYYNGEERAKGNILERFSAQQFPDLHSELNLSSLELGDSALYFCASRPGLSSGNTIYFGEGSWLTVV.

The V and J genes are TRBV6-5 and TRBJ2-2, with unresolved D. The V gene's germline CDR1 is MNHEY and CDR2 SVGAGI. CDR3 length equals 13 residues. Trimming left V 0 bases short and J 4 bases short, with 3 bases between. The CDR3 DNA reads TGTGCCAGCAGTTACTCCGCCACCGGGGAGCTGTTTTTT. Translating gives CASSYSATGELFF.

V and J are TRBV24-1 and TRBJ2-3; D is perhaps TRBD2 (5 bases). Germline CDR1 and CDR2: KGHDR and SFDVKD. The V and J ends lost 9 bases and 6 bases respectively, with 9 bases between them. This CDR3 is 11 amino acids long. CDR3 coding DNA: TGTGCCACCCAGAGAGGGGATACGCAGTATTTT. Protein sequence: CATQRGDTQYF.